The 10 T cell receptor beta chains below all came from one sample that was sequenced in a study of T cells in Graves' hyperthyroidism and ophthalmopathy. The source material, RNA transcripts, was used to amplify TCR beta CDR3 regions. TCR CDR3 regions were first amplified by RT-PCR with HTBI primers. One entry per CDR3 protein results from TCRdb running MiXCR on the multiplex PCR reads. The sample includes roughly 700,000 distinct CDR3 sequences, around 13% of them seen just once. The sequenced material came from blood. The receptors derive from a woman between 18 and 29 years old with Graves' hyperthyroidism.

Here the CDR3 reads CASSLEATVFNEQFF. Here the CDR3 DNA reads TGTGCCAGCAGCTTAGAAGCGACAGTCTTCAATGAGCAGTTCTTC. The chain joins TRBV11-3 to TRBJ2-1, with D perhaps TRBD1 (5 bases). Looked up from germline, CDR1 is SGHNT and CDR2 is YENEEA. Trimming left V 0 bases short and J 6 bases short, with 12 bases between. The CDR3 is made up of 15 amino acids.

The chain combines TRBV7-2 with TRBJ1-5; the D gene is possibly TRBD1 (5 bases). The CDR3 length is 14 residues. Deletions cut 6 bases from V and 4 bases from J, with 13 bases between. CDR1 and CDR2 from the germline V gene are SGHTA and FQGNSA. This CDR3 reads CASRGGPTNQPQHF. In nucleotides, the CDR3 is TGTGCCAGCAGGGGGGGACCGACTAATCAGCCCCAGCATTTT.

There are a few counts of this clonotype. This chain's CDR3 is CASSQTSSGRSSEQYF. Written as DNA, the CDR3 is TGCGCCAGCAGCCAAACTTCTAGCGGGAGGTCTAGTGAGCAGTACTTC. The V call is TRBV4-3, the J call TRBJ2-7; TRBD2 matches 11 bases. The CDR3 runs to 16 residues. Germline CDR1 LGHNA, CDR2 YSLEER. V lost 2 bases, J lost 7 bases, and 10 bases stayed unmatched.

On this clonotype itself: Since a much larger clone is just one base distant, this may be a read error. The V gene is TRBV20-1, the J gene TRBJ1-2; perhaps TRBD1 as D (5 bases). The germline V gene has CDR1 DFQATT and CDR2 SNEGSKA (reference sequence). V was pared by 3 bases and J by 8 bases, with 19 bases between. This CDR3 has 14 amino acids. The CDR3 bases are TGCAGTGCTAGTAGTGTGGGAGGGACGGGCGGCTACACCTTC. Translating it yields CSASSVGGTGGYTF.

In this sample, this clonotype turned up a few times. The genes are TRBV3-1 and TRBJ2-7; D not resolved. The CDR3 covers 14 residues. CDR1 and CDR2 (germline): LGHDT, YNNKEL (reference sequence). V lost 0 bases and J lost 0, with 6 bases in between. CDR3 residues: CASSQEAHSYEQYF. The CDR3, as DNA: TGTGCCAGCAGCCAAGAAGCCCACTCCTACGAGCAGTACTTC.

This clonotype was picked up many times. The chain recombines TRBV20-1 with TRBJ2-1, with 11 bases matching TRBD2. Germline V CDR1 and CDR2: DFQATT, SNEGSKA (reference sequence). The CDR3 extends over 15 amino acids. The V gene end was trimmed by 1 base and the J gene end by 7 bases; junction bases not matched to a gene: 6. CDR3 sequence reads: CSARVVAGGGNEQFF. CDR3 in DNA: TGCAGTGCTAGAGTGGTAGCGGGAGGGGGTAATGAGCAGTTCTTC.

This clonotype was seen at least ten times. V gene TRBV3-1 combines with J gene TRBJ2-4; the D is unclear. Germline V lookup: CDR1 LGHDT, CDR2 YNNKEL (reference sequence). This CDR3 contains 14 residues. The V gene lost 0 bases and the J gene lost 7 bases, with 10 bases spanning the gap. CDR3 in amino acids: CASSQEGSGNIQYF. The CDR3 DNA reads as TGTGCCAGCAGCCAAGAAGGAAGTGGTAACATTCAGTACTTC.

This clonotype was observed at least ten times. The chain carries TRBV29-1 and TRBJ2-1; D not resolved. The CDR3 loop spans 12 amino acids. V shed 2 bases and J shed 2 bases, with 4 bases lying between them. CDR1 and CDR2 (germline): SQVTM, ANQGSEA. CDR3 DNA sequence: TGCAGCGTTGAACTAGCCTACAATGAGCAGTTCTTC. Translation gives CSVELAYNEQFF.

This chain joins TRBV12-3 or TRBV12-4 and TRBJ1-3; unclear D gene. The germline V and J ends were trimmed by 5 bases and 0 bases, with 17 bases remaining between them. This CDR3 has 17 amino acids. CDR3 protein: CASSLSGIRTSGNTIYF. CDR3 nucleotides: TGTGCCAGCAGTCTCTCCGGGATCCGGACCTCTGGAAACACCATATATTTT.

This clonotype was seen at least ten times. The gene calls are TRBV28 and TRBJ2-1, with 8 bases lining up with TRBD1. The germline gives CDR1 MDHEN, CDR2 SYDVKM. CDR3 length: 12 residues. The ends lost 2 bases at V and 14 bases at J; junction bases unmatched: 5. CDR3 DNA sequence: TGTGCCAGCAGTTTACCCAGACAGGGGAAGTTCTTC. Protein: CASSLPRQGKFF.